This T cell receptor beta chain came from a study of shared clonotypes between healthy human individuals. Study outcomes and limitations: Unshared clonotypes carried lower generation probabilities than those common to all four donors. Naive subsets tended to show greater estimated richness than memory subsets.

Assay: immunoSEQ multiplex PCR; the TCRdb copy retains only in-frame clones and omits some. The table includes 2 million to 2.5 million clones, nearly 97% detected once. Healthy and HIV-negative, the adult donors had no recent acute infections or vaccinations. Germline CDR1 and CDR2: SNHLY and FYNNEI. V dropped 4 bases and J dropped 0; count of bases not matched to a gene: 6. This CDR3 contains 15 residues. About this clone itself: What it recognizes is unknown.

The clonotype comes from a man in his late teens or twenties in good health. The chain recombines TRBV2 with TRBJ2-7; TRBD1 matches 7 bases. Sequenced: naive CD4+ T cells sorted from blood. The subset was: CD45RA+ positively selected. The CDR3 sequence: CASSGQGPNSYEQYF. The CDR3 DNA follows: TGTGCCAGCAGTGGACAGGGTCCAAACTCCTACGAGCAGTACTTC.